This T cell receptor (beta chain) originates from a study of blood T cell repertoires in COVID-19. Authors' processing steps: Amplification of reference gene primers provided the estimated nucleated cell counts. TCRdb's table, derived via immunoSEQ multiplex PCR, lists solely in-frame clones and lacks some. V and J calls and clone size are copied from that table; D and trimming were computed from the DNA. This table holds about 95,000 clones, about 90% found once. The CDR3 runs to 15 residues. From germline, CDR1 is SQVTM and CDR2 ANQGSEA. V lost 6 bases to trimming and J lost 4 bases, with 18 bases between them.

The source of this sequence is a human donor in a cohort sampled during active COVID-19. The chain couples TRBV29-1 to TRBJ2-2; D possibly corresponds to TRBD1 (6 bases). The sequenced sample consisted of peripheral blood. CDR3 residues: CSVRSPGAVTGELFF. The CDR3 coding sequence is TGCAGCGTCAGATCCCCAGGGGCTGTCACCGGGGAGCTGTTTTTT.